This passage covers 5 T cell receptor beta chains from one sample sequenced in a study of blood T cell repertoires in COVID-19. Assay: immunoSEQ multiplex PCR; the TCRdb copy retains only in-frame clones and omits some. This sample has 200,000 or so clones, with 80% found just once. The sequencing sample was made of PBMCs or T cells enriched from blood (not recorded which). The receptor source for this set is a woman aged 35 to 49 with acute COVID-19.

This CDR3 reads CASSESGTVYQPQHF. CDR3 sequence (DNA): TGTGCCAGCAGTGAATCCGGGACAGTGTATCAGCCCCAGCATTTT. The chain joins TRBV2 to TRBJ1-5, with TRBD1 matching over 7 bases. The CDR3 is 15 amino acids. V gave up 2 bases and J gave up 5 bases; unmatched junction bases: 6. The germline CDR1 and CDR2 sequences are SNHLY and FYNNEI.

The chain employs TRBV14 and TRBJ2-7; D possibly corresponds to TRBD2 (6 bases). Germline CDR1 and CDR2: SGHDN and FVKESK. The CDR3 length is 18 residues. Trimming removed 2 bases at V and 5 bases at J, with 25 bases between. CDR3 DNA sequence: TGTGCCAGCAGCCAACGCCCATTTGGGACTCTCGGTTTCCACGAGCAGTACTTC. This translates into CASSQRPFGTLGFHEQYF.

The chain is built from TRBV7-9 and TRBJ2-7, with D possibly matching TRBD1 (6 bases). From germline, CDR1 is SEHNR and CDR2 FQNEAQ (reference sequence). This CDR3 contains 13 residues. Trimming shortened V by 5 bases and J by 2 bases, and 10 bases separated the two germline ends. CDR3 coding DNA: TGTGCCAGCAGCCCAACAGGGACCTACGAGCAGTACTTC. This codes for CASSPTGTYEQYF.

The rearrangement joins TRBV6-5 to TRBJ1-2, with a tentative D call TRBD1 (6 bases). This CDR3 is built from 13 residues. Germline-derived CDR1 and CDR2 are MNHEY and SVGAGI. V was trimmed by 6 bases and J by 4 bases, leaving 12 bases between them. The CDR3 loop is CASSLTTGYGYTF. In DNA form, the CDR3 reads TGTGCCAGCAGCCTGACGACAGGCTATGGCTACACCTTC.

The CDR3 protein is CASSERQNSPLHF. For the CDR3, the DNA is TGTGCCAGCAGTGAAAGACAGAATTCACCCCTCCACTTT. This chain joins TRBV6-1 and TRBJ1-6; D is possibly TRBD1 (5 bases). Germline CDR1 and CDR2: MNHNS and SASEGT. Trimming removed 2 bases from V and 7 bases from J, with 6 bases in between. CDR3 length: 13 residues.